The present T cell receptor beta chain was sequenced within a study of CXCR3-negative and CXCR3-positive naive CD8 T cells. Study-wide points: The TRB CDR3s that CXCR3-positive naive cells carried were more hydrophobic than those of CXCR3-negative naive cells. The study found that naive CXCR3-negative and CXCR3-positive cells shared TRBV-TRBJ usage, while memory cells differed. Naive subsets did not differ in surface CD5, and the authors estimated TCR strength using properties of the TRB CDR3. Both of the naive subsets showed about the same high diversity, but memory CD8+ cells had much less.

For this clonotype: Its antigen remains unknown.

CDR1 and CDR2 from the germline V gene are MDHEN and SYDVKM. The CDR3 spans 17 residues. Preparation of TRB cDNA libraries relied on 5' RACE carrying UMI labels. From the 5' RACE reads, TCRdb lists one entry per CDR3 protein and no DNA. This sample's table reports around 140,000 distinct CDR3 sequences. Investigators sorted each CD8+ T cell subset in triplicate, taking approximately 300,000 cells each time. The sequence was collected from a human donor in good health. Some clones in this sample may be carry-over from other donors' samples. The sample comprised naive CXCR3+ CD8+ T cells from blood. Subset indicated: CD45RO-CCR7+CD27+CD95- naive CD8+ T cells expressing CXCR3 (TNR3+). V gene TRBV28 combines with J gene TRBJ2-7; TCRdb picks TRBD1, but there is no DNA to check that call. The CDR3 sequence: CASSVNPPGQGSHEQYF.